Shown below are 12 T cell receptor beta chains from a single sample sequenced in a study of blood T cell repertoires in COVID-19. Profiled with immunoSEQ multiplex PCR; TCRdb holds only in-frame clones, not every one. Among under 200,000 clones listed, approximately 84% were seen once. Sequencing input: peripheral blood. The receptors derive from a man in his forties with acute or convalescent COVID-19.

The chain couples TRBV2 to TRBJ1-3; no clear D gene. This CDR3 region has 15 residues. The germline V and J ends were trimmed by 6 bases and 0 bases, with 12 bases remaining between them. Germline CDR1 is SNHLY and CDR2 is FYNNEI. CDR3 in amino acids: CASRYGGSSGNTIYF. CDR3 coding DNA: TGTGCCAGCAGGTACGGAGGGAGCTCTGGAAACACCATATATTTT.

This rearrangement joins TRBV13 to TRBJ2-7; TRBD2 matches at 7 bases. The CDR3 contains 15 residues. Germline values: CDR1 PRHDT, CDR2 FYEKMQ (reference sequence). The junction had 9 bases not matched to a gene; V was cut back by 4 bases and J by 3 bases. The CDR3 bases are TGTGCCAGCAGCTCCCGGGGGGTCGGTTACTACGAGCAGTACTTC. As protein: CASSSRGVGYYEQYF.

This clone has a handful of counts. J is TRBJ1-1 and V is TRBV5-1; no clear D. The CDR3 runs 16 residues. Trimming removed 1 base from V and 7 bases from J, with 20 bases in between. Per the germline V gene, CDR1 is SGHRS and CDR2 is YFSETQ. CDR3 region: CASSLLTQEFGSEAFF. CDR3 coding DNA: TGCGCCAGCAGCTTGCTTACCCAGGAGTTTGGGAGTGAAGCTTTCTTT.

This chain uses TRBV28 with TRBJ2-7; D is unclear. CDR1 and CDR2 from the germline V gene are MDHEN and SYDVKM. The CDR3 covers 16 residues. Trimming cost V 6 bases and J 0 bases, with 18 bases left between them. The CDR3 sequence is CASRTFVAESSYEQYF. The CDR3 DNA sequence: TGTGCCAGCAGAACCTTCGTCGCGGAGAGCTCCTACGAGCAGTACTTC.

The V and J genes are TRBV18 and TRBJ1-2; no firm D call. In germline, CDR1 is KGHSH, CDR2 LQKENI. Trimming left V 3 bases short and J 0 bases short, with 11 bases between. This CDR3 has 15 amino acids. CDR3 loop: CASSPPRGANYGYTF. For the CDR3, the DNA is TGTGCCAGCTCACCGCCTCGGGGAGCTAACTATGGCTACACCTTC. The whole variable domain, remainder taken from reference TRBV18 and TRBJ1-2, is NAGVMQNPRHLVRRRGQEARLRCSPMKGHSHVYWYRQLPEEGLKFMVYLQKENIIDESGMPKERFSAEFPKEGPSILRIQQVVRGDSAAYFCASSPPRGANYGYTFGSGTRLTVV.

The DNA for the CDR3 is TGTGCCAGCTCGGGAGGGCAGGGTTCATGGTCACCCCTCCACTTT. Translation: CASSGGQGSWSPLHF. The chain has TRBV5-5 and TRBJ1-6, with D possibly being TRBD1 (5 bases). The V gene's germline CDR1 is SGHKS and CDR2 YYEKEE (reference sequence). The CDR3 totals 15 residues. The germline V and J ends were trimmed by 7 bases and 10 bases, with 21 bases remaining between them. Supplemented by reference TRBV5-5 and TRBJ1-6, the full variable domain reads DAGVTQSPTHLIKTRGQQVTLRCSPISGHKSVSWYQQVLGQGPQFIFQYYEKEERGRGNFPDRFSARQFPNYSSELNVNALLLGDSALYLCASSGGQGSWSPLHFGNGTRLTVT.

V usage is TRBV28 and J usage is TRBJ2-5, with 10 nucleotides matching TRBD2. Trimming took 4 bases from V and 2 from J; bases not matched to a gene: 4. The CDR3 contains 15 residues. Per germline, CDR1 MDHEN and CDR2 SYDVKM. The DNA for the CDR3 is TGTGCCAGCAGTTCCCTGACTAGCGGGCAAGAGACCCAGTACTTC. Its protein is CASSSLTSGQETQYF.

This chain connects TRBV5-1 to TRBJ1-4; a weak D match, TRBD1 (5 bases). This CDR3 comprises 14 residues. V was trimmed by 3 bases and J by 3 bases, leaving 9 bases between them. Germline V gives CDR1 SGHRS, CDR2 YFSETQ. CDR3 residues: CASSYWGANEKLFF. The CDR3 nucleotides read TGCGCCAGCAGCTATTGGGGGGCTAATGAAAAACTGTTTTTT.

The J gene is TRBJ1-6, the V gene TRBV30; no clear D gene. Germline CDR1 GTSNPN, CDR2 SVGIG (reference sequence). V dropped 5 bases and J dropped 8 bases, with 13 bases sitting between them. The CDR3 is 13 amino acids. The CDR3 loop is CAWLREEYSPLHF. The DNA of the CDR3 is TGTGCCTGGCTCCGGGAGGAGTATTCACCCCTCCACTTT.

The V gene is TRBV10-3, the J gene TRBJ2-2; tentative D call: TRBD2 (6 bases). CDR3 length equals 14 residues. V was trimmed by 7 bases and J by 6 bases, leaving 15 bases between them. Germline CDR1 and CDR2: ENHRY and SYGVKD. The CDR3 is CAITSGGGAGELFF. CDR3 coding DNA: TGTGCCATCACCTCGGGTGGAGGGGCCGGGGAGCTGTTTTTT.

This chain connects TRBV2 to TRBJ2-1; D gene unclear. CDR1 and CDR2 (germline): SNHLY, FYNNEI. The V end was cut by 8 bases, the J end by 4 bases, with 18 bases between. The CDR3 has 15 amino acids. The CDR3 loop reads CASGRGAQKYNEQFF. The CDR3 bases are TGTGCCAGCGGCCGCGGCGCCCAAAAGTACAATGAGCAGTTCTTC.

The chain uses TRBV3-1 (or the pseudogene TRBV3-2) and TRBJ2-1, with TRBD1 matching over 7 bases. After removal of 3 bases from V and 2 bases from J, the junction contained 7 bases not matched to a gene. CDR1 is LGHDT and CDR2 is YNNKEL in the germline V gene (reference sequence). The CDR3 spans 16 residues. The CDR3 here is CASSHLVGTAYNEQFF. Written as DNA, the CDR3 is TGTGCCAGCAGCCATCTCGTAGGGACAGCCTACAATGAGCAGTTCTTC.